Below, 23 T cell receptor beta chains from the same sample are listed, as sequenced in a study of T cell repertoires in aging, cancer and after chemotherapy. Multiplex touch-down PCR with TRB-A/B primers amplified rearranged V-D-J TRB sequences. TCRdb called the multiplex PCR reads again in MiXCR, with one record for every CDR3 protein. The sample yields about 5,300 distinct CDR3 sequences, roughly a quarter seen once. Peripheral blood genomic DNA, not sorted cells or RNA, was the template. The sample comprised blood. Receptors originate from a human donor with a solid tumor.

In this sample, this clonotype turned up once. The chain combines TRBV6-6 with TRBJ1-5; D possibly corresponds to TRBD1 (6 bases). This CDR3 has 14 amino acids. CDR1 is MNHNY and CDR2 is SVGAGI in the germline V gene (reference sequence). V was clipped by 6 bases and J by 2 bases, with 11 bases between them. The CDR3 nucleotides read TGTGCCAGCAGCCGGGACACAGGCAATCAGCCCCAGCATTTT. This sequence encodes CASSRDTGNQPQHF.

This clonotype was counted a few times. The CDR3 DNA follows: TGTGCCATCAGTGACGGGGCCGGGGGAAATCAGCCCCAGCATTTT. It codes for CAISDGAGGNQPQHF. The chain is built from TRBV10-3 and TRBJ1-5; possibly TRBD1 for D (5 bases). The V gene's germline CDR1 is ENHRY and CDR2 SYGVKD. The CDR3 length is 15 residues. Trimming cost V 3 bases and J 4 bases, with 13 bases left between them.

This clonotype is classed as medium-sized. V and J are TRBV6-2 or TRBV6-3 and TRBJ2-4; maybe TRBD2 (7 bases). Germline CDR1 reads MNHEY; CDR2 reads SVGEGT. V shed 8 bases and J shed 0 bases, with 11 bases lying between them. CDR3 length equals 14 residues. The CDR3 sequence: CASVGGAAKNIQYF. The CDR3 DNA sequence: TGTGCCAGCGTGGGGGGGGCAGCCAAAAACATTCAGTACTTC.

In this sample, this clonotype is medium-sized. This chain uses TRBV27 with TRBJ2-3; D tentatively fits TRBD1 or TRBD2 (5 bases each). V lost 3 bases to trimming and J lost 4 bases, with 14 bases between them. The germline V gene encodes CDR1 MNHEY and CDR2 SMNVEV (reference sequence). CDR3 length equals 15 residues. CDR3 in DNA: TGTGCCAGCAGTTTTGCAGGGAGAAAATCAGATACGCAGTATTTT. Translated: CASSFAGRKSDTQYF.

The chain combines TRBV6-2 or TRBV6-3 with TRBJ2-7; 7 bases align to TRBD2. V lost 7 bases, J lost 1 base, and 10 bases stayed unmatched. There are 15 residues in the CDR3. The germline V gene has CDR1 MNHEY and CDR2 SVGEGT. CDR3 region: CASTIERGFSYEQYF. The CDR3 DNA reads TGTGCCAGCACCATCGAGCGGGGATTTTCCTACGAGCAGTACTTC.

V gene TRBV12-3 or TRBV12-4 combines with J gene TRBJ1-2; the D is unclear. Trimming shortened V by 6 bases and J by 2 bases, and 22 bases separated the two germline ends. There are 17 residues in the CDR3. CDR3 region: CASSPGLNSLKNYGYTF. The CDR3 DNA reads TGTGCCAGCAGCCCTGGTTTGAATTCTTTAAAGAACTATGGCTACACCTTC.

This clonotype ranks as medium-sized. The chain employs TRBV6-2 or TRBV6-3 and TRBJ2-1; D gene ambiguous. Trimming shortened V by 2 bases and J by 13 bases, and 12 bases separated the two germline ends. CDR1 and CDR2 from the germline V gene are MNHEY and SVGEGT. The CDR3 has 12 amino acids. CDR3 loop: CASSYPDPSQFF. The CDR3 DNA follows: TGTGCCAGCAGTTACCCGGACCCCTCTCAGTTCTTC.

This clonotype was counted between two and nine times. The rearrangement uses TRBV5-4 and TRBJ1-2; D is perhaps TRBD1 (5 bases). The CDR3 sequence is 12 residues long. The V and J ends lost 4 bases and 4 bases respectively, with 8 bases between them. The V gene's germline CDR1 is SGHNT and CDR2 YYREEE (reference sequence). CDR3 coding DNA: TGTGCCAGCAGCATAGACAGCTATGGCTACACCTTC. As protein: CASSIDSYGYTF.

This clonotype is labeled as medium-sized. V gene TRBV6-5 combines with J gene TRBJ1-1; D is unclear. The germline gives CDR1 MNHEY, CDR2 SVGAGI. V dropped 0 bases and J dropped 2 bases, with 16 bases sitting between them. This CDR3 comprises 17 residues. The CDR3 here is CASSYSRTFELNTEAFF. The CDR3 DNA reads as TGTGCCAGCAGTTACTCTAGGACGTTTGAACTCAACACTGAAGCTTTCTTT.

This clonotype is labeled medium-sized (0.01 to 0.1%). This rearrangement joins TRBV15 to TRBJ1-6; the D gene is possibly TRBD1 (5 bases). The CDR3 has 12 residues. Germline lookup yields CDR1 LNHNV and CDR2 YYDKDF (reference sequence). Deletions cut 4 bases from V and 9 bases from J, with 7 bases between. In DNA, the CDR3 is TGTGCCACCAGCACTGGGGCTTCACCCCTCCACTTT. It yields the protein CATSTGASPLHF.

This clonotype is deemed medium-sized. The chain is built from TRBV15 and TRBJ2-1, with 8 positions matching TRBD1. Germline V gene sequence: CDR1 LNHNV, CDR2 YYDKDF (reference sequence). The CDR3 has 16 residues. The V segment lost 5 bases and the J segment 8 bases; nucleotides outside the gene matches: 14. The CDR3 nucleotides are TGTGCCACCAGCGCCCGACAGGGGCGGATTCTTCATGAGCAGTTCTTC. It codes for CATSARQGRILHEQFF.

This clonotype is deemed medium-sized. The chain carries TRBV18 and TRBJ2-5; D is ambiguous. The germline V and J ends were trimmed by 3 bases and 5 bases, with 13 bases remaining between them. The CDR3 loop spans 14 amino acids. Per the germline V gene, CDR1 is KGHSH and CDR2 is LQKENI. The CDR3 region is CASSPLPGHETQYF. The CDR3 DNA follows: TGTGCCAGCTCACCCCTACCCGGGCATGAGACCCAGTACTTC.

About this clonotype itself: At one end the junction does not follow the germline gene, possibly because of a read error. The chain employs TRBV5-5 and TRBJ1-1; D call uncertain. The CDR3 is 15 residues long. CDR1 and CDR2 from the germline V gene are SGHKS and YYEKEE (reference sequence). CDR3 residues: CSSTTAGSLGTEAFF. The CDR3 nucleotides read TGTTCCAGCACCACGGCGGGGAGTTTAGGCACTGAAGCTTTCTTT.

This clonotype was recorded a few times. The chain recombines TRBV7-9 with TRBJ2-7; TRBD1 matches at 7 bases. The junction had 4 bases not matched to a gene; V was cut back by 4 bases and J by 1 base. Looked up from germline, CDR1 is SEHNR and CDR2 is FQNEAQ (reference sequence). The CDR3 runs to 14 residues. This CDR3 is CASSYGTDSYEQYF. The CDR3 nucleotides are TGTGCCAGCAGCTACGGGACAGATTCCTACGAGCAGTACTTC.

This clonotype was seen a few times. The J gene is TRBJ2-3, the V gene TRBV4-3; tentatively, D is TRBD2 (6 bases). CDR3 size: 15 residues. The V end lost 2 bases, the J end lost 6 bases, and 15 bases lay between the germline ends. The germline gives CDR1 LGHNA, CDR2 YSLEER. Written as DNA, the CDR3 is TGCGCCAGCAGCCAAACGGGAGTCGGGCGGGATACGCAGTATTTT. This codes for CASSQTGVGRDTQYF.

CDR3 amino acids: CASSLVAAVQLFF. The CDR3 DNA reads TGTGCCAGCAGCTTAGTTGCGGCGGTTCAGCTGTTTTTT. The J gene is TRBJ2-2, the V gene TRBV7-2, with unresolved D. Germline V gene sequence: CDR1 SGHTA, CDR2 FQGNSA. CDR3 size: 13 residues. Trimming left V 1 base short and J 12 bases short, with 12 bases between.

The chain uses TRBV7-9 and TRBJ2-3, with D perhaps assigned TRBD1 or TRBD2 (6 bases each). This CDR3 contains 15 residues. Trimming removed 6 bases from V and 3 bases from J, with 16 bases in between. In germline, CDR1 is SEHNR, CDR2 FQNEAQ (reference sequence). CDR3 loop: CASRLGGQGTDTQYF. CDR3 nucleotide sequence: TGTGCCAGCAGACTAGGGGGGCAGGGGACAGATACGCAGTATTTT.

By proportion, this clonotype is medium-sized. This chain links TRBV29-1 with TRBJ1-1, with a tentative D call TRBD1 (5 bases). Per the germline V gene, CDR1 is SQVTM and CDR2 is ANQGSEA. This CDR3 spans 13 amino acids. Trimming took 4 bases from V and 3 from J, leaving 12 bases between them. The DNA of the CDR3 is TGCAGCGTTGGGAAGGGGATCGACACTGAAGCTTTCTTT. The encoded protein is CSVGKGIDTEAFF.

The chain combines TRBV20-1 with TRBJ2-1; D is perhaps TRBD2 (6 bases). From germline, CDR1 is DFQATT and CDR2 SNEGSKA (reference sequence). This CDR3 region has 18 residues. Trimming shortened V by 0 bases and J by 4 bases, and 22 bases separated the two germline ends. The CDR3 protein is CSARDNEETRPIYNEQFF. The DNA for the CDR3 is TGCAGTGCTAGAGATAATGAGGAGACTAGACCGATTTACAATGAGCAGTTCTTC.

The CDR3 is CASRDPGQGPYEQYF. The CDR3 bases are TGTGCCAGTAGGGACCCGGGACAGGGACCCTACGAGCAGTACTTC. The chain joins TRBV19 to TRBJ2-7; TRBD1 agrees at 9 bases. Germline V gene data show CDR1 as LNHDA and CDR2 as SQIVND (reference sequence). The ends lost 6 bases at V and 2 bases at J; junction bases unmatched: 8. This CDR3 comprises 15 residues.

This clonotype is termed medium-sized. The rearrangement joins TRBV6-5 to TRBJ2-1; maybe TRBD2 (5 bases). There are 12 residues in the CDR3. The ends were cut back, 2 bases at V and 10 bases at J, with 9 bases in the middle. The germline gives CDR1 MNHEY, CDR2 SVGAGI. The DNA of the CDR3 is TGTGCCAGCAGTTACAGGAGGAGCGAGCAGTTCTTC. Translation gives CASSYRRSEQFF.

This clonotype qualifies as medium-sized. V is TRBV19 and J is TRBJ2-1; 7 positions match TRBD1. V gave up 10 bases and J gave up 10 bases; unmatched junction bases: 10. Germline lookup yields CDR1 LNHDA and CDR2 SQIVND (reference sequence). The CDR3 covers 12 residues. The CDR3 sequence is CATRQGQTEQFF. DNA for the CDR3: TGTGCCACACGCCAGGGACAGACGGAGCAGTTCTTC.

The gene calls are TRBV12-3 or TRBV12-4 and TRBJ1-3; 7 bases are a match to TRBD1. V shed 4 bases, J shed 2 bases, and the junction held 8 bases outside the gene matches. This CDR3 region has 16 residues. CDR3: CASSSQTGMAGNTIYF. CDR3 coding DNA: TGTGCCAGCAGTTCGCAGACAGGGATGGCTGGAAACACCATATATTTT.